This T cell receptor beta chain was sequenced during a study of beta chain features in type 1 diabetes. Study findings and constraints: In all four CD4+ subsets, TCRB CDR3 length was significantly, moderately reduced in type 1 diabetes.

Turning to this clone: Its antigen is unknown.

Sequencing targeted expressed TCRB transcripts, as all isolated RNA had been reverse transcribed. Measured with immunoSEQ multiplex PCR; TCRdb has only the in-frame clones, and not every one. This sample yields 200,000 to 300,000 clones, of which roughly 10% are seen a single time; approximately 0.015% belongs to the top ten. The CDR3 is 15 residues long. The V end was cut by 2 bases, the J end by 1 base, with 8 bases between. Per germline, CDR1 SEHNR and CDR2 FQNEAQ (reference sequence). The material sequenced was naive CD4+ T cells from blood. The V gene is TRBV7-9, the J gene TRBJ1-4; D gene unclear. The TCR sequence derives from a man aged 25 to 40 with type 1 diabetes. The CDR3: CASSLYPETNEKLFF. CDR3 in DNA: TGTGCCAGCAGCTTATACCCAGAAACTAATGAAAAACTGTTTTTT. Full variable domain (outside the CDR3, taken from reference TRBV7-9 and TRBJ1-4): DTGVSQNPRHKITKRGQNVTFRCDPISEHNRLYWYRQTLGQGPEFLTYFQNEAQLEKSRLLSDRFSAERPKGSFSTLEIQRTEQGDSAMYLCASSLYPETNEKLFFGSGTQLSVL.